The source of this TCR beta chain is a study of regulatory T cells in long-lasting Graves disease. Per the germline V gene, CDR1 is GTSNPN and CDR2 is SVGIG (reference sequence). Trimming stripped 0 bases from V and 4 bases from J, with 7 bases between. CDR3 length: 13 amino acids. Time point noted: newly diagnosed GD, antithyroid drugs for less than 3 months. Extracted RNA from PBMCs served as the source of the TCR library. Overall study results and limits: TRBV28, TRBJ1-2 and TRBJ2-5 were favored in persistent disease.

Relying on iRepertoire HTBI primers and Arm-PCR of CDR3 regions, the team built TCR beta libraries. Using its own MiXCR run on the multiplex PCR reads, TCRdb lists one record per CDR3 protein. The sample has a few hundred thousand distinct CDR3 sequences; 12% are singletons. This clonotype appeared a single time. Antigen specificity is unknown. Given a much more abundant clone one base away, this may be a read error. These data were likewise used in another study, on T cells in Graves' hyperthyroidism and ophthalmopathy.

This clonotype was sampled from a woman aged 18-30 years with Graves disease. The sequencing used peripheral blood mononuclear cells (PBMCs), collected at new diagnosis, from a patient treated with antithyroid drugs. The chain joins TRBV30 to TRBJ1-5; D not resolved. The CDR3 region is CAWSVYWNQPQHF. The CDR3 coding sequence is TGTGCCTGGAGTGTCTACTGGAATCAGCCCCAGCATTTT. Full variable domain (remainder filled in from reference TRBV30 and TRBJ1-5): SQTIHQWPATLVQPVGSPLSLECTVEGTSNPNLYWYRQAAGRGLQLLFYSVGIGQISSEVPQNLSASRPQDRQFILSSKKLLLSDSGFYLCAWSVYWNQPQHFGDGTRLSIL.